These 7 T cell receptor beta chains originate from one sample sequenced in a study of cytomegalovirus exposure and HLA in healthy donors. Use of 60 Vbeta and 13 Jbeta primers characterized the PCR. Method: immunoSEQ multiplex PCR; TCRdb's copy keeps in-frame clones and lacks some. The sample holds around 170,000 clones, 75% to 90% seen once. Sequencing used PBMCs. These receptors were obtained from a girl aged 10-17 years in good health and CMV-seropositive.

The V call is TRBV7-9, the J call TRBJ2-7, with D unclear. Germline V gives CDR1 SEHNR, CDR2 FQNEAQ (reference sequence). V was trimmed by 4 bases and J by 3 bases, leaving 13 bases between them. The CDR3 runs to 14 residues. The CDR3 loop is CASSSTHGLYEQYF. In DNA form, the CDR3 reads TGTGCCAGCAGCTCGACGCATGGGCTCTACGAGCAGTACTTC. The full variable domain, completed using reference TRBV7-9 and TRBJ2-7, is DTGVSQNPRHKITKRGQNVTFRCDPISEHNRLYWYRQTLGQGPEFLTYFQNEAQLEKSRLLSDRFSAERPKGSFSTLEIQRTEQGDSAMYLCASSSTHGLYEQYFGPGTRLTVT.

This chain uses TRBV27 with TRBJ2-2; tentative D call: TRBD1 (5 bases). Trimming removed 3 bases at V and 4 bases at J, with 9 bases between. CDR1 is MNHEY, CDR2 SMNVEV, per germline (reference sequence). This CDR3 contains 14 residues. The CDR3 region is CASSFNRITGELFF. The CDR3 bases are TGTGCCAGCAGTTTCAACAGGATCACCGGGGAGCTGTTTTTT.

The chain couples TRBV2 to TRBJ2-1; D is ambiguous. CDR3 size: 13 residues. Germline values: CDR1 SNHLY, CDR2 FYNNEI. The V gene lost 7 bases and the J gene lost 7 bases, with 14 bases spanning the gap. The CDR3, as DNA: TGTGCCAGCATGAGTTATCGGTCTAATGAGCAGTTCTTC. As protein: CASMSYRSNEQFF.

The chain combines TRBV30 with TRBJ2-1; possible D gene TRBD1, 6 bases. The germline V and J ends were trimmed by 5 bases and 0 bases, with 11 bases remaining between them. The CDR3 consists of 14 residues. Germline V CDR1 and CDR2: GTSNPN, SVGIG (reference sequence). CDR3 sequence reads: CAWGVGGSYNEQFF. The DNA of the CDR3 is TGTGCCTGGGGGGTAGGGGGCTCCTACAATGAGCAGTTCTTC. Based on the CDR3 plus reference TRBV30 and TRBJ2-1, the full variable domain is SQTIHQWPATLVQPVGSPLSLECTVEGTSNPNLYWYRQAAGRGLQLLFYSVGIGQISSEVPQNLSASRPQDRQFILSSKKLLLSDSGFYLCAWGVGGSYNEQFFGPGTRLTVL.

The J gene is TRBJ2-1, the V gene TRBV19, with a possible D match to TRBD2 (6 bases). From germline, CDR1 is LNHDA and CDR2 SQIVND (reference sequence). The length of the CDR3 is 15 residues. Trimming cost V 2 bases and J 2 bases, with 10 bases left between them. CDR3 sequence reads: CASSISAGPYNEQFF. The DNA of the CDR3 is TGTGCCAGTAGTATATCCGCGGGACCCTACAATGAGCAGTTCTTC.

The V and J genes are TRBV6-5 and TRBJ2-1; 10 bases align to TRBD2. CDR1 MNHEY and CDR2 SVGAGI come from the germline V gene. The length of the CDR3 is 15 residues. V gave up 7 bases and J gave up 2 bases; unmatched junction bases: 5. The CDR3 here is CASIAAGGPYNEQFF. The CDR3 bases are TGTGCCAGCATCGCAGCGGGAGGGCCCTACAATGAGCAGTTCTTC.

The J gene is TRBJ2-1, the V gene TRBV2, with D unclear. Between the trimmed V and J ends, which lost 2 bases and 12 bases, there was a span of 5 bases. The germline V gene encodes CDR1 SNHLY and CDR2 FYNNEI. The CDR3 is made up of 10 amino acids. The CDR3: CASSERVQFF. CDR3 in DNA: TGTGCCAGCAGTGAACGGGTGCAGTTCTTC.